A single sample is the source of the 29 T cell receptor beta chains below, sequenced in a study of T-cell memory formation after mild COVID-19 (dated by TCRdb to the early 2020s). Libraries were constructed by 5' RACE. Data came from an Illumina NovaSeq 6000. TCRdb's own reprocessing of the public reads used fastp at Q25 and MiXCR and kept productive beta chains. For every CDR3 protein sequence, its rows merge into one entry that carries the most common genes and DNA. The sample has 450,000 or so distinct CDR3 sequences on record, around 27% of them singletons. The ten largest clonotypes hold under 15% of the sample. The specimen sequenced was PBMCs or a T cell subset sorted from them (not recorded which). The receptors derive from an adult woman who had mild COVID-19 (a few samples of this study predate the infection). The sample titles of this study are shuffled in the database, so cell type and time point are left out; the donor was told from shared clones.

The CDR3 here is CASSLLGNNYGYTF. Written as DNA, the CDR3 is TGTGCCAGCAGCTTGTTGGGCAATAACTATGGCTACACCTTC. The chain links TRBV5-6 to TRBJ1-2, with unresolved D. Germline V gives CDR1 SGHDT, CDR2 YYEEEE. The CDR3 sequence is 14 residues long. V was clipped by 1 base and J by 1 base, with 8 bases between them.

This sequence joins TRBV5-1 and TRBJ2-2; D is unclear. The CDR3 consists of 15 residues. Trimming removed 4 bases at V and 7 bases at J, with 17 bases between. Germline V gene data show CDR1 as SGHRS and CDR2 as YFSETQ. In DNA form, the CDR3 reads TGCGCCAGCAGCCTTGGGCGGACCCCCGGCGGGGAGCTGTTTTTT. Translated: CASSLGRTPGGELFF.

The chain is built from TRBV24-1 and TRBJ2-1; 11 bases map to TRBD2. The V gene end was trimmed by 0 bases and the J gene end by 8 bases; junction bases not matched to a gene: 5. Germline V gene data show CDR1 as KGHDR and CDR2 as SFDVKD. CDR3 length: 16 amino acids. The CDR3 reads CATSDLTSGSRDEQFF. DNA for the CDR3: TGTGCCACCAGTGATTTGACTAGCGGGAGTCGGGATGAGCAGTTCTTC.

This clonotype occurred a few times. The chain employs TRBV6-5 and TRBJ2-5; 7 nucleotides align to TRBD1. The CDR3 is made up of 13 amino acids. Germline assignment: CDR1 MNHEY and CDR2 SVGAGI. CDR3 in amino acids: CTSRGPGKETQYF. The CDR3 nucleotides are TGTACATCAAGGGGGCCGGGCAAAGAGACCCAGTACTTC.

This clonotype was recorded many times. V gene TRBV2 combines with J gene TRBJ2-7, with TRBD1 matching 11 bases. Germline CDR1 and CDR2: SNHLY and FYNNEI. The CDR3 totals 13 residues. J gave up 3 bases and V 6 bases, and 1 base lay outside the gene matches. CDR3 sequence: CASRGQGVYEQYF. The CDR3 DNA sequence: TGTGCCAGCAGGGGACAGGGGGTCTACGAGCAGTACTTC.

This clonotype was seen more than once but under ten times. The chain has TRBV7-8 and TRBJ2-7; tentatively, D is TRBD2 (6 bases). The CDR3 has 14 residues. Trimming took off 1 base at V and 6 bases at J, with 13 bases between the two ends. CDR1 is SGHVS and CDR2 is FQNEAQ in the germline V gene. The DNA of the CDR3 is TGTGCCAGCAGCTTAGAGTGGCTAGCGCCCGAGCAGTACTTC. Translating gives CASSLEWLAPEQYF. The full variable domain, completed using reference TRBV7-8 and TRBJ2-7, is GAGVSQSPRYKVAKRGQDVALRCDPISGHVSLFWYQQALGQGPEFLTYFQNEAQLDKSGLPSDRFFAERPEGSVSTLKIQRTQQEDSAVYLCASSLEWLAPEQYFGPGTRLTVT.

This clonotype has only one observation. The chain uses TRBV24-1 and TRBJ2-1; D is perhaps TRBD1 (6 bases). Per germline, CDR1 KGHDR and CDR2 SFDVKD. Between the trimmed V and J ends, which lost 9 bases and 7 bases, there was a span of 12 bases. The CDR3 runs to 12 residues. The chain's CDR3 is CATQQGRNEQFF. CDR3 in DNA: TGTGCCACCCAACAGGGTCGAAATGAGCAGTTCTTC.

The sample holds a few counts of this clonotype. The chain combines TRBV7-3 with TRBJ2-1; 10 bases fit TRBD2. Germline V gives CDR1 SGHTA, CDR2 FQGTGA. The V gene end was trimmed by 5 bases and the J gene end by 6 bases; junction bases not matched to a gene: 16. The CDR3 totals 18 residues. This chain's CDR3 is CASSTQREGHLGTNEQFF. The CDR3 region has the DNA TGTGCCAGCAGCACCCAGCGGGAGGGCCATCTAGGGACCAATGAGCAGTTCTTC.

In this sample, this clonotype turned up a few times. This chain joins TRBV12-3 or TRBV12-4 and TRBJ2-1; D is undetermined. CDR3 length equals 12 residues. The V end was cut by 5 bases, the J end by 6 bases, with 8 bases between. The CDR3 region is CASSQKGNEQFF. Here the CDR3 DNA reads TGTGCCAGCAGTCAGAAAGGCAATGAGCAGTTCTTC.

The rearrangement uses TRBV7-3 and TRBJ2-3, with 9 nucleotides matching TRBD2. This CDR3 contains 17 residues. Germline loops: CDR1 SGHTA, CDR2 FQGTGA. Trimming cost V 1 base and J 6 bases; bases outside gene matches: 11. CDR3 sequence reads: CASSLIGGAGGPDTQYF. Written as DNA, the CDR3 is TGTGCCAGCAGCTTAATTGGCGGGGCGGGGGGGCCGGATACGCAGTATTTT.

This clonotype was observed a handful of times. The chain links TRBV12-3 or TRBV12-4 to TRBJ1-1; D is perhaps TRBD1 (5 bases). CDR3 size: 14 residues. The V end lost 4 bases, the J end lost 1 base, and 10 bases lay between the germline ends. CDR3 amino acids: CASSSPRGNTEAFF. CDR3 DNA: TGTGCCAGCAGTTCTCCTAGGGGGAACACTGAAGCTTTCTTT.

The table lists this clonotype with a few counts. The V gene is TRBV5-1, the J gene TRBJ2-5; D remains unclear. The CDR3 covers 18 residues. Germline CDR1 and CDR2: SGHRS and YFSETQ. Trimming removed 0 bases at V and 0 bases at J, with 18 bases between. The CDR3 bases are TGCGCCAGCAGCTTGGCCGTTAACGCGGCTAGGTACCAAGAGACCCAGTACTTC. Translation gives CASSLAVNAARYQETQYF.

This clonotype was seen a few times. The chain employs TRBV5-4 and TRBJ2-3; possible D gene TRBD2, 6 bases. The CDR3 consists of 14 residues. Germline V gene data show CDR1 as SGHNT and CDR2 as YYREEE (reference sequence). V lost 1 base, J lost 5 bases, and 11 bases lay in between. The CDR3 protein is CASSLRESIDTQYF. The CDR3, as DNA: TGTGCCAGCAGCTTGCGGGAGTCGATAGATACGCAGTATTTT.

There are many counts of this clonotype. CDR3 amino acids: CASTEGSGYNEQFF. CDR3 sequence (DNA): TGTGCCAGCACCGAAGGAAGCGGCTACAATGAGCAGTTCTTC. This rearrangement joins TRBV6-5 to TRBJ2-1; TRBD2 might be the D (5 bases). V lost 7 bases to trimming and J lost 3 bases, with 13 bases between them. The CDR3 runs to 14 residues. CDR1 is MNHEY and CDR2 is SVGAGI in the germline V gene.

The genes are TRBV7-9 and TRBJ2-7; 7 bases agree with TRBD1. The germline V gene encodes CDR1 SEHNR and CDR2 FQNEAQ (reference sequence). V trimming: 5 bases; J trimming: 6 bases; junction bases outside the gene matches: 7. This CDR3 contains 13 residues. The CDR3 region is CASSRTGPREQYF. CDR3 nucleotide sequence: TGTGCCAGCAGCCGGACAGGCCCCCGCGAGCAGTACTTC.

This chain joins TRBV12-3 or TRBV12-4 and TRBJ1-1; possible D gene TRBD1, 5 bases. The germline V and J ends were trimmed by 8 bases and 3 bases, with 16 bases remaining between them. The CDR3 length is 14 residues. Here the CDR3 reads CASRRGQGDTEAFF. The DNA for the CDR3 is TGTGCCAGCCGGCGGGGCCAAGGAGACACTGAAGCTTTCTTT.

This clonotype appeared a few times. The chain employs TRBV20-1 and TRBJ1-2; 9 nucleotides line up with TRBD1. From germline, CDR1 is DFQATT and CDR2 SNEGSKA (reference sequence). The CDR3 loop spans 14 amino acids. Germline trimming cut 5 bases from V and 1 base from J; bases unmatched to any gene: 5. The CDR3 loop reads CSAGMTGGNYGYTF. Written as DNA, the CDR3 is TGCAGTGCTGGGATGACAGGGGGTAACTATGGCTACACCTTC.

This clonotype has a handful of counts. The chain employs TRBV12-3 or TRBV12-4 and TRBJ1-5, with TRBD1 matching over 7 bases. With 7 bases clipped from V and 4 bases from J, the junction kept 10 bases outside the gene matches. The CDR3 consists of 15 residues. CDR3 sequence: CASKRRGPGNQPQHF. The CDR3 DNA follows: TGTGCCAGCAAAAGGAGGGGGCCAGGGAATCAGCCCCAGCATTTT.

This chain uses TRBV12-3 or TRBV12-4 with TRBJ2-7; TRBD1 aligns across 9 bases. The V and J ends lost 6 bases and 0 bases, in that order; junction bases with no gene match: 9. CDR3 length: 16 amino acids. CDR3 in DNA: TGTGCCAGCAGCCGTGGGACAGGGATGGGCTCCTACGAGCAGTACTTC. Its protein product is CASSRGTGMGSYEQYF.

The J gene is TRBJ1-2, the V gene TRBV29-1; 9 bases are shared with TRBD1. The junction had 14 bases not matched to a gene; V was cut back by 6 bases and J by 6 bases. CDR1 and CDR2 (germline): SQVTM, ANQGSEA. This CDR3 comprises 15 residues. The CDR3 coding sequence is TGCAGCGTCCCGGGACAGGGTAATGGAGCCGATGGCTACACCTTC. Its protein product is CSVPGQGNGADGYTF.

In this sample, this clonotype turned up a few times. The V call is TRBV4-1, the J call TRBJ2-3, with 9 bases identical to TRBD2. Germline V gene data show CDR1 as MGHRA and CDR2 as YSYEKL. The ends lost 5 bases at V and 3 bases at J; junction bases unmatched: 3. CDR3 length equals 14 residues. CDR3 in amino acids: CASSYLAGTDTQYF. As DNA, the CDR3 is TGCGCCAGCAGCTACCTAGCGGGGACAGATACGCAGTATTTT.

This clonotype was detected a few times. The rearrangement joins TRBV6-6 to TRBJ2-7; D perhaps matches TRBD1 (6 bases). Germline V gene sequence: CDR1 MNHNY, CDR2 SVGAGI (reference sequence). The CDR3 has 13 residues. The V gene lost 6 bases and the J gene lost 7 bases, with 16 bases spanning the gap. The CDR3 region has the DNA TGTGCCAGCAGCCAGAGGGGGACGAGGGAGCAGTACTTC. Translated: CASSQRGTREQYF.

This clonotype showed up just once. This chain joins TRBV6-2 or TRBV6-3 and TRBJ2-7; D ambiguous. V lost 0 bases and J lost 1, with 7 bases in between. Germline CDR1 reads MNHEY; CDR2 reads SVGEGT. The CDR3 loop spans 14 amino acids. In DNA, the CDR3 is TGTGCCAGCAGTTACTCCGACGGTTCCTACGAGCAGTACTTC. It encodes CASSYSDGSYEQYF.

This clonotype was picked up a small number of times. This rearrangement joins TRBV6-2 or TRBV6-3 to TRBJ2-7; 8 bases map to TRBD2. In germline, CDR1 is MNHEY, CDR2 SVGEGT. There are 16 residues in the CDR3. The trim removed 6 bases at V and 2 bases at J, leaving 12 bases unmatched. The CDR3 region is CASSRWFAGGTYEQYF. CDR3 coding DNA: TGTGCCAGCAGCCGCTGGTTTGCGGGAGGTACCTACGAGCAGTACTTC.

This chain links TRBV10-3 with TRBJ1-2, with 12 bases lining up with TRBD1. The germline gives CDR1 ENHRY, CDR2 SYGVKD. The ends lost 3 bases at V and 4 bases at J; junction bases unmatched: 9. The CDR3 is made up of 17 amino acids. The CDR3 loop is CAISDLEGTGGGYGYTF. The DNA of the CDR3 is TGTGCCATCAGTGATCTGGAGGGGACAGGGGGCGGCTATGGCTACACCTTC.

This clonotype was counted a few times. The chain is built from TRBV19 and TRBJ2-7; 7 nucleotides match TRBD1. The CDR3 covers 14 residues. Per the germline V gene, CDR1 is LNHDA and CDR2 is SQIVND (reference sequence). V lost 4 bases and J lost 5; bases outside the gene matches: 8. The CDR3 coding sequence is TGTGCCAGTAGTAACCAGGGGGTGGTCAACGAGCAGTACTTC. It yields the protein CASSNQGVVNEQYF.

This clonotype showed up just a few times. This chain uses TRBV24-1 with TRBJ2-3; 9 bases match TRBD1. The CDR3 runs 15 residues. V was clipped by 3 bases and J by 6 bases; unmatched bases: 6. Per the germline V gene, CDR1 is KGHDR and CDR2 is SFDVKD. CDR3 region: CATSDAGTGWDTQYF. The CDR3 coding sequence is TGTGCCACCAGTGATGCCGGGACAGGGTGGGATACGCAGTATTTT.

Relative to its sample, this clonotype is medium-sized. The chain carries TRBV7-6 and TRBJ2-3; tentatively, D is TRBD1 (6 bases). V was cut by 5 bases and J by 0 bases, with 21 bases left in between. The CDR3 has 18 residues. Germline loops: CDR1 SGHVS, CDR2 FNYEAQ. The CDR3 nucleotides read TGTGCCAGCAGCGTAACCCAAGAGGACAGCGCTAGCACAGATACGCAGTATTTT. Translation: CASSVTQEDSASTDTQYF.

In this sample, this clonotype turned up a few times. This chain links TRBV4-2 with TRBJ2-2, with a tentative D call TRBD1 (5 bases). The CDR3 has 13 amino acids. The V end lost 0 bases, the J end lost 8 bases, and 7 bases lay between the germline ends. Germline V gives CDR1 LGHNA, CDR2 YNFKEQ. The CDR3 here is CASSQDRVGELFF. CDR3 DNA: TGTGCCAGCAGCCAAGACAGGGTAGGGGAGCTGTTTTTT.